The 10 T cell receptor beta chains below all came from one sample that was sequenced in a study of PD-L1 blockade in urothelial cancer. Assay used: immunoSEQ multiplex PCR; TCRdb lists only in-frame clones, some missing. The table shows about 110,000 clones, with 70% to 85% occurring only once. Sequenced here: PBMCs, sampled around atezolizumab (anti-PD-L1) treatment. The source is a man aged 45-60 years with urothelial cancer.

This clone was detected only once. CDR3 DNA: TGTGCCAGCAGCGCCGGACAGGGTGGTTTCTACGAGCAGTACTTC. Translating gives CASSAGQGGFYEQYF. V usage is TRBV9 and J usage is TRBJ2-7; 8 bases match TRBD1. Per germline, CDR1 SGDLS and CDR2 YYNGEE. This CDR3 comprises 15 residues. The J segment lost 3 bases and the V segment lost 3 bases, leaving 8 bases of the junction unmatched.

The J gene is TRBJ2-1, the V gene TRBV7-2; D may be TRBD2 (5 bases). Trimming removed 5 bases at V and 8 bases at J, with 16 bases between. Germline CDR1 and CDR2: SGHTA and FQGNSA. This CDR3 spans 14 amino acids. The CDR3 bases are TGTGCCAGCAGCCCGAGGGCCCCCTTGTATGAGCAGTTCTTC. Encoded protein: CASSPRAPLYEQFF.

This chain connects TRBV6-5 to TRBJ2-3; a possible D gene is TRBD1 (6 bases). The CDR3 totals 15 residues. From germline, CDR1 is MNHEY and CDR2 SVGAGI. The ends were cut back, 2 bases at V and 1 base at J, with 10 bases in the middle. CDR3 residues: CASSYKDSRTDTQYF. The CDR3 DNA is TGTGCCAGCAGTTACAAGGACAGCCGCACAGATACGCAGTATTTT.

V and J are TRBV19 and TRBJ2-1; TRBD1 matches at 10 bases. V shed 7 bases, J shed 6 bases, and the junction held 9 bases outside the gene matches. This CDR3 contains 15 residues. Germline CDR1 reads LNHDA; CDR2 reads SQIVND (reference sequence). The CDR3 region is CASTSMGTGANEQFF. CDR3 sequence (DNA): TGTGCCAGTACCTCCATGGGGACAGGGGCCAATGAGCAGTTCTTC.

The CDR3 protein is CASSLIGQGAVVRTQYF. The CDR3 region has the DNA TGTGCCAGCAGCTTAATAGGGCAGGGGGCTGTCGTGAGGACCCAGTACTTC. The chain couples TRBV5-8 to TRBJ2-5; 8 bases line up with TRBD1. Losses at the gene ends were 2 bases for V and 7 bases for J; bases not matched to a gene: 16. CDR1 is SGHTS, CDR2 YDEGEE, per germline. The CDR3 spans 17 residues.

The chain links TRBV6-5 to TRBJ1-2; 9 bases are a match to TRBD1. This CDR3 has 13 residues. Germline V gene lookup returns CDR1 MNHEY and CDR2 SVGAGI. After removal of 4 bases from V and 6 bases from J, the junction contained 3 bases not matched to a gene. CDR3 loop: CASSWGQGHGYTF. The CDR3 DNA sequence: TGTGCCAGCAGTTGGGGACAGGGCCATGGCTACACCTTC.

The chain uses TRBV29-1 and TRBJ2-6; 7 bases line up with TRBD1. CDR1 and CDR2 (germline): SQVTM, ANQGSEA. Germline trimming cut 7 bases from V and 2 bases from J; bases unmatched to any gene: 5. The length of the CDR3 is 14 residues. Here the CDR3 DNA reads TGCAGCGCCCGTGGACAGGCTGGGGCCAACGTCCTGACTTTC. Amino acid sequence: CSARGQAGANVLTF.

This chain uses TRBV5-4 with TRBJ1-3, with D tentatively TRBD1 (6 bases). Per the germline V gene, CDR1 is SGHNT and CDR2 is YYREEE (reference sequence). The CDR3 length is 14 residues. Trimming shortened V by 1 base and J by 4 bases, and 9 bases separated the two germline ends. The CDR3 DNA is TGTGCCAGCAGCTTGTTACAGGGCGGAAACACCATATATTTT. Translating it yields CASSLLQGGNTIYF.

The chain employs TRBV5-1 and TRBJ2-3, with D tentatively TRBD1 (5 bases). Trimming left V 4 bases short and J 3 bases short, with 12 bases between. The CDR3 is made up of 14 amino acids. The germline gives CDR1 SGHRS, CDR2 YFSETQ. This CDR3 reads CASSGAGGTDTQYF. The CDR3 bases are TGCGCCAGCAGCGGGGCCGGTGGGACAGATACGCAGTATTTT.

The rearrangement links TRBV7-2 to TRBJ2-1, with 10 positions matching TRBD2. The junction had 2 bases not matched to a gene; V was cut back by 3 bases and J by 3 bases. CDR1 and CDR2 (germline): SGHTA, FQGNSA. This CDR3 comprises 15 residues. CDR3 region: CASSFRTSGYNEQFF. Here the CDR3 DNA reads TGTGCCAGCAGCTTCCGGACTAGCGGCTACAATGAGCAGTTCTTC.